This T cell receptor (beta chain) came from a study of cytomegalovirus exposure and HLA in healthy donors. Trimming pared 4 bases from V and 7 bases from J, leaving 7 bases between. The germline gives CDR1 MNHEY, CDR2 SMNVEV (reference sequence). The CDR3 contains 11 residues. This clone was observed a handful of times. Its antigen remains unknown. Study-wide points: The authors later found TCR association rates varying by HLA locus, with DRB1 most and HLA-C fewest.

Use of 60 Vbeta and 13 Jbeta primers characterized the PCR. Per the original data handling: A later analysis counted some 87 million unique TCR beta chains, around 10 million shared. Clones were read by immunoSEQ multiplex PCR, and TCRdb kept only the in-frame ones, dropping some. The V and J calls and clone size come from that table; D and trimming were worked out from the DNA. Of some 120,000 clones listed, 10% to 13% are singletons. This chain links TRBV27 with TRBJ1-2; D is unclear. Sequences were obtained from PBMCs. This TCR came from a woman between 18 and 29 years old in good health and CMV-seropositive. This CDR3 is CASSSGLGYTF. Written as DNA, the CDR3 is TGTGCCAGCAGTTCCGGACTTGGCTACACCTTC.